These 31 T cell receptor beta chains were all obtained from the same sample, sequenced in a study of OX40 agonist ivuxolimab in advanced cancers. The repertoire was sequenced with immunoSEQ multiplex PCR; TCRdb's copy has only in-frame clones and lacks some. The sample holds approximately 82,000 clones; roughly 85% are singletons and the top ten take more than 2%. The material sequenced was CD4+ or CD8+ T cells sorted from blood, taken in a trial of the OX40 agonist ivuxolimab. These receptors all stem from an adult with an advanced solid tumor such as melanoma, head and neck, liver or kidney cancer.

This sequence joins TRBV6-1 and TRBJ2-5; 9 nucleotides align to TRBD2. This CDR3 comprises 18 residues. With V trimmed by 1 base and J by 4 bases, 13 bases remained unmatched. In germline, CDR1 is MNHNS, CDR2 SASEGT. CDR3 DNA: TGTGCCAGCAGTGAAGGCCTTCTAGCGGGGACCCGCCTAGAGACCCAGTACTTC. Its protein product is CASSEGLLAGTRLETQYF.

The genes are TRBV7-2 and TRBJ1-5; D is possibly TRBD1 (5 bases). The CDR3 has 15 residues. V lost 5 bases and J lost 2, with 13 bases in between. Germline lookup yields CDR1 SGHTA and CDR2 FQGNSA. The CDR3 DNA sequence: TGTGCCAGCAGCCTAAGCACGGGGGGCAATCAGCCCCAGCATTTT. It is translated as CASSLSTGGNQPQHF.

The chain joins TRBV6-5 to TRBJ1-3, with TRBD1 as a possible D gene (5 bases). Germline CDR1 and CDR2: MNHEY and SVGAGI. The V gene lost 2 bases and the J gene lost 2 bases, with 13 bases spanning the gap. The CDR3 contains 16 residues. Here the CDR3 DNA reads TGTGCCAGCAGTTACACAAAGCCAGGGACTGGAAACACCATATATTTT. It encodes CASSYTKPGTGNTIYF.

V and J are TRBV5-1 and TRBJ2-1; 7 bases align to TRBD1. With V trimmed by 4 bases and J by 6 bases, 7 bases remained unmatched. The germline gives CDR1 SGHRS, CDR2 YFSETQ. The CDR3 covers 14 residues. The CDR3 bases are TGCGCCAGCAGCGCCGGACAGGTTAGCAATGAGCAGTTCTTC. It is translated as CASSAGQVSNEQFF.

V gene TRBV5-4 combines with J gene TRBJ2-2; D is undetermined. The CDR3 has 15 amino acids. Germline V gene data show CDR1 as SGHNT and CDR2 as YYREEE (reference sequence). The V end lost 2 bases, the J end lost 1 base, and 9 bases lay between the germline ends. CDR3 loop: CASSFGKKNTGELFF. DNA for the CDR3: TGTGCCAGCAGCTTTGGGAAAAAGAACACCGGGGAGCTGTTTTTT.

This clone showed up just a few times. This chain connects TRBV7-9 to TRBJ2-3; no clear D gene. The CDR3 contains 12 residues. V lost 3 bases and J 0 bases, leaving 1 base between the germline ends. Germline V gene data show CDR1 as SEHNR and CDR2 as FQNEAQ (reference sequence). The CDR3, as DNA: TGTGCCAGCAGCTTCAGCACAGATACGCAGTATTTT. This sequence encodes CASSFSTDTQYF.

V is TRBV2 and J is TRBJ1-2; maybe TRBD1 (6 bases). Looked up from germline, CDR1 is SNHLY and CDR2 is FYNNEI. The ends were cut back, 6 bases at V and 6 bases at J, with 11 bases in the middle. The CDR3 totals 12 residues. CDR3 sequence (DNA): TGTGCCAGCAGCCTACAGGGAAATGGCTACACCTTC. Its protein is CASSLQGNGYTF.

The J gene is TRBJ2-3, the V gene TRBV9, with 8 bases identical to TRBD2. Germline-derived CDR1 and CDR2 are SGDLS and YYNGEE. The CDR3 totals 17 residues. V trimming: 4 bases; J trimming: 5 bases; junction bases outside the gene matches: 15. The CDR3 loop reads CASSPSLGRGALDTQYF. The CDR3 nucleotides read TGTGCCAGCAGCCCTAGCTTAGGGCGGGGGGCGTTAGATACGCAGTATTTT.

The rearrangement joins TRBV19 to TRBJ2-1, with 13 bases that match TRBD2. J lost 10 bases, V lost 1 base, and 4 bases had no gene match. Looked up from germline, CDR1 is LNHDA and CDR2 is SQIVND (reference sequence). This CDR3 contains 15 residues. The CDR3 loop reads CASSIGLAGGREQFF. CDR3 nucleotides: TGTGCCAGTAGTATAGGACTAGCGGGGGGTCGGGAGCAGTTCTTC. The whole variable domain, filled in from reference TRBV19 and TRBJ2-1, reads DGGITQSPKYLFRKEGQNVTLSCEQNLNHDAMYWYRQDPGQGLRLIYYSQIVNDFQKGDIAEGYSVSREKKESFPLTVTSAQKNPTAFYLCASSIGLAGGREQFFGPGTRLTVL.

The V and J genes are TRBV6-5 and TRBJ2-4, with unresolved D. V was trimmed by 7 bases and J by 0 bases, leaving 13 bases between them. The CDR3 length is 15 residues. The germline CDR1 and CDR2 sequences are MNHEY and SVGAGI. CDR3 nucleotide sequence: TGTGCCAGCACCCAACACCGGATAGCCAAAAACATTCAGTACTTC. Translation gives CASTQHRIAKNIQYF.

A single count supports this clone. The chain joins TRBV9 to TRBJ2-1; TRBD2 matches at 10 bases. The CDR3 has 13 amino acids. Trimming removed 4 bases from V and 10 bases from J; junction bases left unmatched: 5. The germline V gene has CDR1 SGDLS and CDR2 YYNGEE. As DNA, the CDR3 is TGTGCCAGCAGCCTAGCGGGGGCTATGGAGCAGTTCTTC. Its protein product is CASSLAGAMEQFF.

The chain joins TRBV5-1 to TRBJ1-4; possible D gene TRBD1, 5 bases. The germline V gene has CDR1 SGHRS and CDR2 YFSETQ. CDR3 size: 15 residues. The ends were cut back, 4 bases at V and 7 bases at J, with 17 bases in the middle. For the CDR3, the DNA is TGCGCCAGCAGCCCAGCTGGGACTGGCAGTGAAAAACTGTTTTTT. Translation: CASSPAGTGSEKLFF.

The chain is built from TRBV4-3 and TRBJ2-1, with D perhaps matching TRBD2 (5 bases). Germline CDR1 is LGHNA and CDR2 is YSLEER. This CDR3 region has 15 residues. V gave up 3 bases and J gave up 5 bases, with 14 bases separating them. CDR3 coding DNA: TGCGCCAGCAGCCACAACCATCCGGGGAACAATGAGCAGTTCTTC. It codes for CASSHNHPGNNEQFF.

The chain couples TRBV9 to TRBJ1-4; D is possibly TRBD1 (6 bases). Germline V gene sequence: CDR1 SGDLS, CDR2 YYNGEE. The CDR3 loop spans 14 amino acids. V dropped 4 bases and J dropped 7 bases, with 14 bases sitting between them. CDR3 region: CASSPFRGFEKLFF. In nucleotides, the CDR3 is TGTGCCAGCAGCCCTTTTAGGGGGTTTGAAAAACTGTTTTTT.

The chain has TRBV19 and TRBJ1-5; a possible D gene is TRBD1 (6 bases). The CDR3 has 14 amino acids. With 3 bases removed from V and 6 bases from J, the gap between germline ends came to 12 bases. The V gene's germline CDR1 is LNHDA and CDR2 SQIVND (reference sequence). CDR3 DNA sequence: TGTGCCAGTAGTATGGGGGGCGTCGGTCAGCCCCAGCATTTT. This codes for CASSMGGVGQPQHF.

This rearrangement joins TRBV6-5 to TRBJ1-2; the D is unclear. CDR1 is MNHEY, CDR2 SVGAGI, per germline. The V and J ends lost 2 bases and 4 bases respectively, with 11 bases between them. The CDR3 spans 14 residues. CDR3 sequence: CASSYDRYAYGYTF. The CDR3 coding sequence is TGTGCCAGCAGTTACGACCGTTACGCCTATGGCTACACCTTC.

This chain links TRBV9 with TRBJ1-6; the match to TRBD1 covers 9 bases. CDR3 length: 13 amino acids. Germline assignment: CDR1 SGDLS and CDR2 YYNGEE. V dropped 3 bases and J dropped 10; count of bases not matched to a gene: 2. The CDR3 here is CASSETGGSPLHF. DNA for the CDR3: TGTGCCAGCAGCGAGACAGGGGGATCACCCCTCCACTTT.

The V and J genes are TRBV5-1 and TRBJ1-5; D is undetermined. CDR3 length equals 15 residues. CDR1 SGHRS and CDR2 YFSETQ come from the germline V gene. The ends were cut back, 0 bases at V and 5 bases at J, with 12 bases in the middle. CDR3 nucleotides: TGCGCCAGCAGCTTGGGACGCGGGGAGGATCAGCCCCAGCATTTT. Protein sequence: CASSLGRGEDQPQHF.

The genes are TRBV2 and TRBJ2-2; a weak D match, TRBD2 (5 bases). The length of the CDR3 is 15 residues. V was cut by 10 bases and J by 0 bases, with 15 bases left in between. Germline values: CDR1 SNHLY, CDR2 FYNNEI. CDR3 amino acids: CATSERAANTGELFF. The CDR3 DNA sequence: TGTGCCACCTCTGAGAGGGCTGCGAACACCGGGGAGCTGTTTTTT.

The rearrangement uses TRBV15 and TRBJ2-1, with D possibly matching TRBD1 (5 bases). V lost 1 base and J 4 bases, leaving 8 bases between the germline ends. Germline CDR1 reads LNHNV; CDR2 reads YYDKDF (reference sequence). The CDR3 totals 14 residues. The CDR3 region has the DNA TGTGCCACCAGCAGAGTCGACAGATACAATGAGCAGTTCTTC. Translation: CATSRVDRYNEQFF.

V gene TRBV6-5 combines with J gene TRBJ2-7, with D hard to call. The V end was cut by 7 bases, the J end by 5 bases, with 3 bases between. Germline values: CDR1 MNHEY, CDR2 SVGAGI. CDR3 length equals 9 residues. The CDR3: CASKDEQYF. Written as DNA, the CDR3 is TGTGCCAGCAAGGACGAGCAGTACTTC.

This rearrangement joins TRBV6-5 to TRBJ2-7; D might be TRBD2 (5 bases). CDR3 length equals 15 residues. Germline V lookup: CDR1 MNHEY, CDR2 SVGAGI. The V gene lost 6 bases and the J gene lost 0 bases, with 15 bases spanning the gap. The CDR3 sequence: CASSRGGALSYEQYF. CDR3 sequence (DNA): TGTGCCAGCAGCCGAGGAGGAGCTCTCTCCTACGAGCAGTACTTC.

The rearrangement joins TRBV15 to TRBJ2-7; possibly TRBD1 or TRBD2 for D (6 bases each). Trimming pared 8 bases from V and 6 bases from J, leaving 17 bases between. The germline V gene has CDR1 LNHNV and CDR2 YYDKDF (reference sequence). The CDR3 has 13 residues. The DNA of the CDR3 is TGTGCCACCCGTCCGGGGGCGGCGGGCGAGCAGTACTTC. Its protein product is CATRPGAAGEQYF.

The chain combines TRBV19 with TRBJ1-5, with D tentatively TRBD1 (5 bases). Germline CDR1 is LNHDA and CDR2 is SQIVND (reference sequence). V was clipped by 5 bases and J by 6 bases, with 14 bases between them. This CDR3 is built from 14 residues. This CDR3 reads CASSSQGSGQPQHF. In DNA form, the CDR3 reads TGTGCCAGTAGTTCGCAGGGTTCTGGTCAGCCCCAGCATTTT.

J is TRBJ1-2 and V is TRBV15; D perhaps matches TRBD1 (6 bases). The CDR3 extends over 15 amino acids. V lost 1 base, J lost 3 bases, and 12 bases lay in between. Germline-derived CDR1 and CDR2 are LNHNV and YYDKDF (reference sequence). For the CDR3, the DNA is TGTGCCACCAGCAGAGGGGACGCAGGGGACTATGGCTACACCTTC. This sequence encodes CATSRGDAGDYGYTF.

The chain recombines TRBV7-9 with TRBJ2-1; 7 nucleotides line up with TRBD1. This CDR3 is 16 amino acids long. Germline V lookup: CDR1 SEHNR, CDR2 FQNEAQ (reference sequence). The ends lost 3 bases at V and 1 base at J; junction bases unmatched: 6. Written as DNA, the CDR3 is TGTGCCAGCAGCTTGAGGGGGCGAAGGTCCTACAATGAGCAGTTCTTC. Translating gives CASSLRGRRSYNEQFF.

The V call is TRBV6-1, the J call TRBJ2-7; TRBD2 might be the D (6 bases). The length of the CDR3 is 13 residues. V was cut by 3 bases and J by 3 bases, with 9 bases left in between. Germline-derived CDR1 and CDR2 are MNHNS and SASEGT. CDR3 loop: CASSDQGGYEQYF. The CDR3 nucleotides are TGTGCCAGCAGTGATCAGGGAGGCTACGAGCAGTACTTC.

The chain carries TRBV5-1 and TRBJ2-3, with 12 bases matching TRBD1. Germline lookup yields CDR1 SGHRS and CDR2 YFSETQ. CDR3 length: 14 residues. Trimming cost V 8 bases and J 5 bases; bases outside gene matches: 6. CDR3 sequence (DNA): TGCGCCAGTGGGGACAGGGGGCTTGAAGATACGCAGTATTTT. Amino acid sequence: CASGDRGLEDTQYF. Using reference TRBV5-1 and TRBJ2-3 for the parts outside the CDR3, the full variable domain is KAGVTQTPRYLIKTRGQQVTLSCSPISGHRSVSWYQQTPGQGLQFLFEYFSETQRNKGNFPGRFSGRQFSNSRSEMNVSTLELGDSALYLCASGDRGLEDTQYFGPGTRLTVL.

J is TRBJ2-2 and V is TRBV4-3; TRBD1 matches 8 bases. Germline loops: CDR1 LGHNA, CDR2 YSLEER. Trimming took 3 bases from V and 4 from J; bases not matched to a gene: 7. The CDR3 contains 16 residues. The CDR3 region is CASSQQPGGSTGELFF. The CDR3 DNA reads TGCGCCAGCAGCCAGCAACCAGGGGGCAGCACCGGGGAGCTGTTTTTT.

The CDR3 coding sequence is TGTGCCAGCACCCAAACTGAAGCTTTCTTT. Translated: CASTQTEAFF. The chain joins TRBV7-9 to TRBJ1-1; no clear D. CDR1 is SEHNR, CDR2 FQNEAQ, per germline (reference sequence). The V and J ends lost 7 bases and 5 bases respectively, with 5 bases between them. The CDR3 is 10 residues long.

CDR3 amino acids: CAISSSGSPSYEQYF. Written as DNA, the CDR3 is TGTGCCATCAGTTCTAGCGGGTCGCCCTCCTACGAGCAGTACTTC. The chain couples TRBV10-3 to TRBJ2-7, with 8 bases fitting TRBD2. The V gene's germline CDR1 is ENHRY and CDR2 SYGVKD. After removal of 5 bases from V and 0 bases from J, the junction contained 6 bases not matched to a gene. The CDR3 loop spans 15 amino acids.